The 18 T cell receptor beta chains below all came from one sample that was sequenced in a study of T cell responses to AZD1222 COVID-19 vaccine. Sequencing was performed with immunoSEQ multiplex PCR; in TCRdb, only in-frame clones are kept and a portion is missing. This table has some 150,000 clones, more than 75% appearing once. This specimen consisted of peripheral blood, obtained on day 0 of AZD1222 vaccination. The receptors come from an adult in good health.

In its sample, this clone was seen a few times. The rearrangement links TRBV27 to TRBJ1-1; D gene uncertain. This CDR3 comprises 13 residues. V gave up 6 bases and J gave up 11 bases, with 19 bases separating them. CDR1 and CDR2 (germline): MNHEY, SMNVEV (reference sequence). The CDR3 protein is CASRNLDTSSAFF. In DNA form, the CDR3 reads TGTGCCAGCAGAAACCTCGACACCTCGTCGGCTTTCTTT.

This chain uses TRBV6-2 or TRBV6-3 with TRBJ2-7; 9 bases line up with TRBD1. Germline CDR1 reads MNHEY; CDR2 reads SVGEGT. Trimming removed 6 bases from V and 5 bases from J; junction bases left unmatched: 8. The CDR3 totals 14 residues. This CDR3 is CASSRGTGLDEQYF. Written as DNA, the CDR3 is TGTGCCAGCAGCAGGGGGACAGGGCTAGACGAGCAGTACTTC.

J is TRBJ1-4 and V is TRBV18; D is unresolved. The V end lost 2 bases, the J end lost 4 bases, and 11 bases lay between the germline ends. The CDR3 has 15 amino acids. Germline assignment: CDR1 KGHSH and CDR2 LQKENI. This chain's CDR3 is CASSPIGRDNEKLFF. The CDR3 bases are TGTGCCAGCTCACCAATCGGAAGGGATAATGAAAAACTGTTTTTT.

DNA for the CDR3: TGTGCCAGCTCACCAAACGCGGCCGGGACAGGGGGGACAGATACGCAGTATTTT. Protein: CASSPNAAGTGGTDTQYF. This rearrangement joins TRBV18 to TRBJ2-3; 11 bases fit TRBD1. V was clipped by 2 bases and J by 3 bases; unmatched bases: 10. The CDR3 length is 18 residues. The germline gives CDR1 KGHSH, CDR2 LQKENI.

V and J are TRBV6-2 or TRBV6-3 and TRBJ2-1, with 11 bases matching TRBD2. J lost 4 bases, V lost 5 bases, and 4 bases had no gene match. This CDR3 contains 15 residues. The V gene's germline CDR1 is MNHEY and CDR2 SVGEGT. In nucleotides, the CDR3 is TGTGCCAGCAGTGACCCTAGCGGGGGGTACAATGAGCAGTTCTTC. Translating gives CASSDPSGGYNEQFF.

This clone turned up a few times. The genes are TRBV7-6 and TRBJ2-7; 11 bases fit TRBD2. The CDR3 is 16 residues long. Germline-derived CDR1 and CDR2 are SGHVS and FNYEAQ. The V and J ends lost 0 bases and 3 bases, in that order; junction bases with no gene match: 4. The DNA for the CDR3 is TGTGCCAGCAGCTTAGCGGGGGGGACTAGCGGCTACGAGCAGTACTTC. Its translation: CASSLAGGTSGYEQYF.

The chain uses TRBV28 and TRBJ1-2; TRBD1 is a possible D gene (5 bases). V dropped 6 bases and J dropped 14 bases, with 22 bases sitting between them. The length of the CDR3 is 13 residues. Germline CDR1 and CDR2: MDHEN and SYDVKM. CDR3 nucleotides: TGTGCCAGCAGATACGAGGGTACAGGTTATCATACCTTC. Encoded protein: CASRYEGTGYHTF.

The chain couples TRBV23-1 to TRBJ1-1, with D hard to call. TRBV23-1 is noted as an ORF with a role that remains uncertain. The CDR3 length is 15 residues. The V end lost 4 bases, the J end lost 1 base, and 13 bases lay between the germline ends. This chain's CDR3 is CASSRSSRTNTEAFF. CDR3 in DNA: TGCGCCAGCAGTCGCAGCTCTAGGACGAACACTGAAGCTTTCTTT.

This chain connects TRBV4-1 to TRBJ2-1; TRBD2 matches at 8 bases. The length of the CDR3 is 15 residues. J lost 0 bases, V lost 5 bases, and 3 bases had no gene match. Germline CDR1 MGHRA, CDR2 YSYEKL. CDR3 region: CASSSSGSSYNEQFF. In DNA form, the CDR3 reads TGCGCCAGCAGCTCAAGCGGGAGCTCCTACAATGAGCAGTTCTTC.

V gene TRBV28 combines with J gene TRBJ2-2; 9 bases fit TRBD1. Germline V gene lookup returns CDR1 MDHEN and CDR2 SYDVKM. Losses at the gene ends were 4 bases for V and 14 bases for J; bases not matched to a gene: 5. CDR3 size: 12 residues. This chain's CDR3 is CASSSSDRGLFF. In nucleotides, the CDR3 is TGTGCCAGCAGTTCGTCGGACAGGGGTCTGTTTTTT.

This chain connects TRBV7-2 to TRBJ2-7; no firm D call. CDR1 is SGHTA, CDR2 FQGNSA, per germline. Between the trimmed V and J ends, which lost 4 bases and 2 bases, there was a span of 3 bases. CDR3 length equals 11 residues. The CDR3 nucleotides are TGTGCCAGCAGCTCCACCTACGAGCAGTACTTC. It is translated as CASSSTYEQYF.

On this clone: This may be a read error, as it is one base from a much larger clone. Other DNA sequences from this sample encode an identical CDR3 as well. The rearrangement links TRBV3-1 (or the pseudogene TRBV3-2) to TRBJ2-7; 9 nucleotides line up with TRBD2. Germline V CDR1 and CDR2: LGHDT, YNNKEL (reference sequence). This CDR3 spans 17 amino acids. As DNA, the CDR3 is TGCGCCCCCAGCCAAGGACTCGCGGGGGGGGACGCCGGCGAGCAGTACTTC. It encodes CAPSQGLAGGDAGEQYF.

The chain employs TRBV12-3 or TRBV12-4 and TRBJ2-7; D is unclear. The CDR3 totals 12 residues. Trimming took off 5 bases at V and 3 bases at J, with 8 bases between the two ends. The CDR3 DNA reads TGTGCCAGCAGTATCCACTACTACGAGCAGTACTTC. As protein: CASSIHYYEQYF.

This sequence joins TRBV2 and TRBJ2-2; maybe TRBD2 (6 bases). V dropped 9 bases and J dropped 5 bases, with 16 bases sitting between them. Germline CDR1 SNHLY, CDR2 FYNNEI. This CDR3 is 14 amino acids long. The CDR3 loop reads CASRGQEGTGELFF. The CDR3 DNA follows: TGTGCCAGTCGTGGGCAGGAGGGGACCGGGGAGCTGTTTTTT.

V and J are TRBV28 and TRBJ1-2, with D possibly being TRBD1 (6 bases). From germline, CDR1 is MDHEN and CDR2 SYDVKM. V was trimmed by 8 bases and J by 2 bases, leaving 15 bases between them. This CDR3 is built from 14 residues. The CDR3 loop reads CASARDTINYGYTF. The CDR3 nucleotides read TGTGCCAGCGCCCGGGACACCATCAACTATGGCTACACCTTC.

This chain links TRBV20-1 with TRBJ1-1; D is ambiguous. V lost 6 bases and J lost 6, with 11 bases in between. The CDR3 runs 11 residues. In germline, CDR1 is DFQATT, CDR2 SNEGSKA (reference sequence). The CDR3 spells CSAVPGSEAFF. For the CDR3, the DNA is TGCAGTGCGGTCCCGGGGTCTGAAGCTTTCTTT.

The chain combines TRBV6-1 with TRBJ1-2; no firm D call. V lost 0 bases, J lost 2 bases, and 4 bases lay in between. Germline V gene lookup returns CDR1 MNHNS and CDR2 SASEGT. The CDR3 is made up of 13 amino acids. This chain's CDR3 is CASSEAWNYGYTF. The CDR3 DNA reads TGTGCCAGCAGTGAAGCTTGGAACTATGGCTACACCTTC.

The chain's CDR3 is CASSRPGTANTGELFF. The DNA of the CDR3 is TGTGCCAGCAGCAGACCCGGGACAGCGAACACCGGGGAGCTGTTTTTT. The gene calls are TRBV5-4 and TRBJ2-2; 7 bases are shared with TRBD1. V shed 4 bases, J shed 0 bases, and the junction held 6 bases outside the gene matches. Germline lookup yields CDR1 SGHNT and CDR2 YYREEE (reference sequence). The CDR3 extends over 16 amino acids.